The entry below gives a single T cell receptor beta chain sequence along with its context. The antigen is not known. Before sequencing, viral peptide pools were used by the ViraFEST assay to expand antigen-specific CD4+ T cells. Scientists isolated CD4+ T cells after an approximately 10-day culture period ended. It was two doses of either the BNT162b2 or mRNA-1273 vaccine that participants received. Nucleocapsid antibody tests were negative, and the vaccine recipients had no prior SARS-CoV-2 infection. This entry is derived from a study of vaccination effects on CD4 cells after COVID-19. Clones were read by immunoSEQ multiplex PCR, and TCRdb kept only the in-frame ones, dropping some. The table includes roughly 59,000 clones, 78% detected once. Germline CDR1 reads MNHEY; CDR2 reads SMNVEV (reference sequence). The V end lost 6 bases, the J end lost 4 bases, and 9 bases lay between the germline ends. The length of the CDR3 is 13 residues.

The chain combines TRBV27 with TRBJ2-2, with D maybe TRBD2 (7 bases). Sequenced here: CD4+ T cells from PBMCs cultured with HCoV-OC43 spike peptides, sampled after COVID-19 vaccination. The subset is: HCoV-OC43 spike overlapping peptide pool stimulation. The clonotype originates from a human donor who received a COVID-19 vaccine. CDR3 residues: CASRRGGTGELFF. CDR3 nucleotide sequence: TGTGCCAGCAGAAGGGGGGGCACCGGGGAGCTGTTTTTT.